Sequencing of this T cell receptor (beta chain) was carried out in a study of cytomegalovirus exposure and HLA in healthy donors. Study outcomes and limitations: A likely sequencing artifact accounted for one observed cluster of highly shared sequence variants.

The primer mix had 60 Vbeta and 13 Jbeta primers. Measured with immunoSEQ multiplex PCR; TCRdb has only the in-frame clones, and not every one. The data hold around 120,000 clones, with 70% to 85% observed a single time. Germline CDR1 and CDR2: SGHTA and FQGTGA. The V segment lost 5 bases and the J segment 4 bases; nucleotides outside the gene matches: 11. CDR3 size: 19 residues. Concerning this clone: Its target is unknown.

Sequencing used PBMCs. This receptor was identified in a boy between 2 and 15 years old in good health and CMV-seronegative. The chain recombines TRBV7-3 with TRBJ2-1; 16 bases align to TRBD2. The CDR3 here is CASSRGTSGRAGGYNEQFF. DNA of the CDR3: TGTGCCAGCAGCCGGGGGACTAGCGGGAGGGCGGGGGGATACAATGAGCAGTTCTTC.